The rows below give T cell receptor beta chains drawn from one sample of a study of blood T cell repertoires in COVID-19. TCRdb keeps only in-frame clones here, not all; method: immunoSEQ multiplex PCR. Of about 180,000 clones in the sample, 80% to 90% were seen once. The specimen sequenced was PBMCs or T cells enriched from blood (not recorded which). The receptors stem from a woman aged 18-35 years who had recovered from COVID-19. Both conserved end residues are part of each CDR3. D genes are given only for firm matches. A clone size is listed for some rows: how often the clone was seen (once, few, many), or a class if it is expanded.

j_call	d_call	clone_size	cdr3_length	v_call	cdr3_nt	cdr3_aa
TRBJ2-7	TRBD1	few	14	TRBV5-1	TGCGCCAGCAGCTTAGGACAGGGGGCGTACGAGCAGTACTTC	CASSLGQGAYEQYF
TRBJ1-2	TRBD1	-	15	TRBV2	TGTGCCAGCAGCGACAGGGCGAACTCCCACTATGGCTACACCTTC	CASSDRANSHYGYTF
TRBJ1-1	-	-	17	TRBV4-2	TGTGCCAGCAGCCCCCGGGGCGGGGTATTAACGAACACTGAAGCTTTCTTT	CASSPRGGVLTNTEAFF
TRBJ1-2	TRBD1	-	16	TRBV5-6	TGTGCCAGCAGCGCCCCGGGACAGGGAGTCTCCCATGGCTACACCTTC	CASSAPGQGVSHGYTF
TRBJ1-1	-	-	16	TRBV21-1	TGTGCCAGCAGCAATACACTAGCTACAATTCGCACTGAAGCTTTCTTT	CASSNTLATIRTEAFF
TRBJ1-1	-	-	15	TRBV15	TGTGCCACCAGCAGATACAGGAGCATGAACACTGAAGCTTTCTTT	CATSRYRSMNTEAFF
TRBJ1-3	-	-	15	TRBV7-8	TGTGCCAGCAGCGCAGGACAGTACTCTGGAAACACCATATATTTT	CASSAGQYSGNTIYF
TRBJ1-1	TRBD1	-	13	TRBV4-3	TGCGCCAGCAGCCAAGAACAGGGGGGAGAAGCTTTCTTT	CASSQEQGGEAFF
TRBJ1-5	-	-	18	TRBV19	TGTGCCAGTAGTGGAACAGTCGGCGGGCTTTTCGGCAATCAGCCCCAGCATTTT	CASSGTVGGLFGNQPQHF
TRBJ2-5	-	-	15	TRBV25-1	TGTGCCAGCAGTGTCGGGGCAGGGGTCAGAGAGACCCAGTACTTC	CASSVGAGVRETQYF
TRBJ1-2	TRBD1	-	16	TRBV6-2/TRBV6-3	TGTGCCAGCAGTACCACGTTGGACAGGGGAGGCTATGGCTACACCTTC	CASSTTLDRGGYGYTF
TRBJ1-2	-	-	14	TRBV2	TGTGCCAGCGCCCGGGGGGCCTCTAACTATGGCTACACCTTC	CASARGASNYGYTF
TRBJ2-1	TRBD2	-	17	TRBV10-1	TGCGCCAGCAGTAAGGGAGGGCTAGCGGGGATGTACAATGAGCAGTTCTTC	CASSKGGLAGMYNEQFF
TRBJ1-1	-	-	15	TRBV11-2	TGTGCCAGCAGCATAATAGACAGGATAAACACTGAAGCTTTCTTT	CASSIIDRINTEAFF